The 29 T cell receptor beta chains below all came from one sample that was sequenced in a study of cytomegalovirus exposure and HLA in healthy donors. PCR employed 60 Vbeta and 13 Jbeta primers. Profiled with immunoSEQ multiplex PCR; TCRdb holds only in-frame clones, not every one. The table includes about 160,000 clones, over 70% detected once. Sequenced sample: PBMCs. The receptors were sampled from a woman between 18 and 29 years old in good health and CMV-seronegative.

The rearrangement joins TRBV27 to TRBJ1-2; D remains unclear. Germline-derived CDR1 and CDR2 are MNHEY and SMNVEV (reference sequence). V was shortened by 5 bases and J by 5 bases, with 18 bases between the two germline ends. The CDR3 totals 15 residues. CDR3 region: CASSAWTGEGYGYTF. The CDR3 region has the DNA TGTGCCAGCAGTGCATGGACCGGGGAAGGATATGGCTACACCTTC.

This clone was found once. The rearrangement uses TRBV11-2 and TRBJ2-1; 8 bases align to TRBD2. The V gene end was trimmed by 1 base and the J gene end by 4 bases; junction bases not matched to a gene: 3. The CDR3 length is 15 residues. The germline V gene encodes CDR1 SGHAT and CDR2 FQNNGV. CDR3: CASSLVGGDYNEQFF. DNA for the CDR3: TGTGCCAGCAGCTTAGTCGGGGGGGATTACAATGAGCAGTTCTTC.

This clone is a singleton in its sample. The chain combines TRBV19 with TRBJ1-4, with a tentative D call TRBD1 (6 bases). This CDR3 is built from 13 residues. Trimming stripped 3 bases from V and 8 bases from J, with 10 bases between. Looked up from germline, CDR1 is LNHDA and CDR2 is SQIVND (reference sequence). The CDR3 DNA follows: TGTGCCAGTAGTATTCGGGACACCGAAAAACTGTTTTTT. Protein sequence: CASSIRDTEKLFF.

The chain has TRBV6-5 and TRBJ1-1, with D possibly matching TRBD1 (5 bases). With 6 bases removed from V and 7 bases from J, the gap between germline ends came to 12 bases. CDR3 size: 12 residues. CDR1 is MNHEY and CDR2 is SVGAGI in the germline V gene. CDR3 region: CASRRGHLEAFF. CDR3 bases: TGTGCCAGCAGGCGAGGACACCTTGAAGCTTTCTTT.

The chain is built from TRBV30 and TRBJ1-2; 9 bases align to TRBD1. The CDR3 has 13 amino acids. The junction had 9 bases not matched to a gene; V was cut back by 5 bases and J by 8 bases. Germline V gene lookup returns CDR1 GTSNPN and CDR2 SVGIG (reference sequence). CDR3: CAWDSGQGIGYTF. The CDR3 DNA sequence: TGTGCCTGGGACAGCGGACAGGGGATCGGCTACACCTTC.

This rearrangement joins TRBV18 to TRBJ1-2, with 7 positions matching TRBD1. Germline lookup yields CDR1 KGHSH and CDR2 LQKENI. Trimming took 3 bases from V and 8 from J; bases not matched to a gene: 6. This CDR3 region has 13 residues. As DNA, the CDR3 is TGTGCCAGCTCACCGACAGGGTGGGCGGGCTACACCTTC. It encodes CASSPTGWAGYTF.

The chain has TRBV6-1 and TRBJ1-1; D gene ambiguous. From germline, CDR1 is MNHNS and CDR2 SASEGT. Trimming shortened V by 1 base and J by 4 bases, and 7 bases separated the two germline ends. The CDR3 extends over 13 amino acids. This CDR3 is CASSEGRGTEAFF. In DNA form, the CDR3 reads TGTGCCAGCAGTGAAGGGCGGGGCACTGAAGCTTTCTTT.

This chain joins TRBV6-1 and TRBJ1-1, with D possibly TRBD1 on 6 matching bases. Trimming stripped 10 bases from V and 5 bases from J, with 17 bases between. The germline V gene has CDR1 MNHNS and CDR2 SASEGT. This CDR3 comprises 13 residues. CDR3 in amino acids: CATSVWGRTEAFF. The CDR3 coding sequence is TGTGCCACCTCTGTCTGGGGGCGAACTGAAGCTTTCTTT.

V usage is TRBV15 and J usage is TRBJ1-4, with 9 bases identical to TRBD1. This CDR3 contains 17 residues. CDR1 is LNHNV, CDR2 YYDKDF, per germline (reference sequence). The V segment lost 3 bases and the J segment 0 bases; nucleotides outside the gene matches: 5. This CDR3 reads CATSRMGQGATNEKLFF. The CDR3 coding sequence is TGTGCCACCAGCAGGATGGGACAGGGCGCAACTAATGAAAAACTGTTTTTT.

In DNA form, the CDR3 reads TGTGCCAGCCGAACAGGCTACACCTACGAGCAGTACTTC. Protein sequence: CASRTGYTYEQYF. The chain employs TRBV6-1 and TRBJ2-7; tentative D call: TRBD1 (5 bases). CDR1 and CDR2 (germline): MNHNS, SASEGT. V shed 8 bases and J shed 2 bases, with 13 bases lying between them. The CDR3 loop spans 13 amino acids.

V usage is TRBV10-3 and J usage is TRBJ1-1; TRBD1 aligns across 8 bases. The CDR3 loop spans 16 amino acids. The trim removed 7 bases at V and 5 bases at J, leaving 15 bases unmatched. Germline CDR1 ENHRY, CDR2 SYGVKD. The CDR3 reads CAINSGGTGILTEAFF. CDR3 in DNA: TGTGCCATCAACAGCGGCGGGACAGGCATACTAACTGAAGCTTTCTTT.

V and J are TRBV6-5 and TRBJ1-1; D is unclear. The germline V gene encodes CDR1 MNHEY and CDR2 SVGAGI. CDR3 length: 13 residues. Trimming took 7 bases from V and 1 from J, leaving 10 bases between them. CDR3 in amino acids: CASNRISNTEAFF. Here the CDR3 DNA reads TGTGCCAGCAACAGAATTTCGAACACTGAAGCTTTCTTT.

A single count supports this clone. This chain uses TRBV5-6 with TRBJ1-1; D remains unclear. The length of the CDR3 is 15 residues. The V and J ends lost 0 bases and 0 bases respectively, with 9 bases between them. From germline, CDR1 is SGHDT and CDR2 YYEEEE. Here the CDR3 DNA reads TGTGCCAGCAGCTTGGCCGGAGGGCTGAACACTGAAGCTTTCTTT. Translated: CASSLAGGLNTEAFF.

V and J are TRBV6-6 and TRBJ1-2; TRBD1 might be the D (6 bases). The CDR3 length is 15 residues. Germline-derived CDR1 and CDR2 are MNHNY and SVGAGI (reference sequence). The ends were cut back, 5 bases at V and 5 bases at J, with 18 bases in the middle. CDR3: CASSNPRTAIYGYTF. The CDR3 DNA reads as TGTGCCAGCAGTAACCCGAGGACAGCTATTTATGGCTACACCTTC.

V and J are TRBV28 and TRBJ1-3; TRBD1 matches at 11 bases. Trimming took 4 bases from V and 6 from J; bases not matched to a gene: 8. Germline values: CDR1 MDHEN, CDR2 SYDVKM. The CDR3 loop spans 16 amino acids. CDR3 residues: CASSSAGTGGKNTIYF. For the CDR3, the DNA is TGTGCCAGCAGTTCCGCCGGGACAGGGGGTAAAAACACCATATATTTT.

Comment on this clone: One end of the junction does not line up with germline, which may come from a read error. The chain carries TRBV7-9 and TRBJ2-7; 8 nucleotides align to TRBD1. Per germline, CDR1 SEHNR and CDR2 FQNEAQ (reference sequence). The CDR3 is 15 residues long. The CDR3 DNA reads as TGTTCCAGCAGCTTAGGAACAGGGGGTTACTACGAGCAGTACTTC. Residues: CSSSLGTGGYYEQYF.

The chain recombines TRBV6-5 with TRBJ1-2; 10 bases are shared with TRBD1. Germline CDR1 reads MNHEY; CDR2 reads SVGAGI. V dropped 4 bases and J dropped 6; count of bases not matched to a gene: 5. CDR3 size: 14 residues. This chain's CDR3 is CASSLDGTGDGYTF. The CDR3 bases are TGTGCCAGCAGTTTAGACGGGACAGGGGATGGCTACACCTTC.

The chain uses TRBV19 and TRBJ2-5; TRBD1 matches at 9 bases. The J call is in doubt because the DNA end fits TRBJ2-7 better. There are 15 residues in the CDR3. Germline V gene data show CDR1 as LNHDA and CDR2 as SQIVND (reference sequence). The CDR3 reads CATARTGTGPYEQYF. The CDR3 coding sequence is TGTGCCACCGCCAGAACCGGGACAGGGCCCTACGAGCAGTACTTC.

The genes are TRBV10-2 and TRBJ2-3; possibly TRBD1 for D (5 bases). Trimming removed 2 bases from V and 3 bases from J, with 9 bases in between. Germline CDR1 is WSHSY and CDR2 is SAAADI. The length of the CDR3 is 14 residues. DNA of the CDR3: TGCGCCAGCAGTGAGGGGGCAGGGACAGATACGCAGTATTTT. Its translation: CASSEGAGTDTQYF.

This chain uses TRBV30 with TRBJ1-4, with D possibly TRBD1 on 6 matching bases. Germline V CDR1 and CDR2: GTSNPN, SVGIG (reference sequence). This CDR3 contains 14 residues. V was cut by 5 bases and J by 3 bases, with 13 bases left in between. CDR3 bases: TGTGCCTGGGGTACACAGGGAGCTAATGAAAAACTGTTTTTT. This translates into CAWGTQGANEKLFF.

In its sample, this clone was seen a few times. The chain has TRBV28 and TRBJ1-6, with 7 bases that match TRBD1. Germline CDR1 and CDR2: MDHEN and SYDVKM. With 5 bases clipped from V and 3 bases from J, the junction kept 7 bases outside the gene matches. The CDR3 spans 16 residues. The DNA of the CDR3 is TGTGCCAGCAGTCGTGACAGGGCGCTCTATAATTCACCCCTCCACTTT. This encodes CASSRDRALYNSPLHF.

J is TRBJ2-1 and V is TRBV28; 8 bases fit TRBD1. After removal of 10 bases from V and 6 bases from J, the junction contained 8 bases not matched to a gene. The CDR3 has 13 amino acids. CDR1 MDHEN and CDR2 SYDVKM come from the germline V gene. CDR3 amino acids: CATLGQGGNEQFF. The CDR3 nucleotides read TGTGCCACCCTAGGACAGGGAGGCAATGAGCAGTTCTTC.

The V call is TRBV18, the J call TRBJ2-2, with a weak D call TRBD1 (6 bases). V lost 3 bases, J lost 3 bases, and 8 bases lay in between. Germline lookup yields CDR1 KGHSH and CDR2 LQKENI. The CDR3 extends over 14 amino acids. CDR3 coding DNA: TGTGCCAGCTCACCGTACAGGGACACCGGGGAGCTGTTTTTT. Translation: CASSPYRDTGELFF.

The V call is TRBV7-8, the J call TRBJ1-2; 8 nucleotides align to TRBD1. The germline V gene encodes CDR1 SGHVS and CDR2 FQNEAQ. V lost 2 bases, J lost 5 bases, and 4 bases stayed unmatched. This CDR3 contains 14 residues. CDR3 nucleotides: TGTGCCAGCAGCTTAACAGGGGGGGGGTATGGCTACACCTTC. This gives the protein CASSLTGGGYGYTF.

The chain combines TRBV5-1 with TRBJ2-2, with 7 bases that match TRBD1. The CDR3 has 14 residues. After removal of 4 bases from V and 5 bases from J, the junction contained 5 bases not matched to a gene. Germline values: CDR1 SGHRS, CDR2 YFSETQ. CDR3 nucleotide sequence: TGCGCCAGCAGCAGGGCAGGGGGTACCGGGGAGCTGTTTTTT. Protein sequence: CASSRAGGTGELFF.

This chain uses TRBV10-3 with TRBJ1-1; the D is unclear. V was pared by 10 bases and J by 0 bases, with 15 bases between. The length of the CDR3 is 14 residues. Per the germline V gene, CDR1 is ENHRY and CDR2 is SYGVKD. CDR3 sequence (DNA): TGTGCCAGCAGAAGGGAGATCTTGAACACTGAAGCTTTCTTT. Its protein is CASRREILNTEAFF.

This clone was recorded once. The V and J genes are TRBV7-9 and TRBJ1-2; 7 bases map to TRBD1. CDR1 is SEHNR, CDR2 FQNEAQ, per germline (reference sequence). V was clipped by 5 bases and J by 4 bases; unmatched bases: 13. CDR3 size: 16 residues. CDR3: CASSKGAGVGFYGYTF. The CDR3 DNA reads TGTGCCAGCAGCAAGGGGGCAGGCGTGGGCTTCTATGGCTACACCTTC.

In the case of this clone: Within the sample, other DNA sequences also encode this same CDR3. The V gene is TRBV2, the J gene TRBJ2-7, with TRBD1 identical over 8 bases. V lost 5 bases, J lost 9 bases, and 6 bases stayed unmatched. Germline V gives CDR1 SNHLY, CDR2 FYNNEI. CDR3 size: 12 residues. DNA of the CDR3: TGTGCCAGCAGTTCTCAGGGGGCTGGGCAGTACTTC. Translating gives CASSSQGAGQYF.

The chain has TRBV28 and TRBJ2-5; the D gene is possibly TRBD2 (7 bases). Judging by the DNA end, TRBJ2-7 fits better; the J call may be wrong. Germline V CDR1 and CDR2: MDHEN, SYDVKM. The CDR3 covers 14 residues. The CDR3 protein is CASSGFGGRYEQYF. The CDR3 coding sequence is TGTGCCAGCAGTGGGTTCGGGGGGCGGTACGAGCAGTACTTC.